This T cell receptor beta chain was sequenced during a study of shared clonotypes between healthy human individuals. Deletions cut 5 bases from V and 2 bases from J, with 12 bases between. Germline values: CDR1 SEHNR, CDR2 FQNEAQ (reference sequence). CDR3 length: 14 residues. A deep-level run was used for the assay. Unsorted PBMC samples were amplified in replicate PCRs containing 300 ng DNA, about 30,000 T cell genomes. Some clones are missing from TCRdb's copy, which holds only in-frame ones; the method was immunoSEQ multiplex PCR. The table includes around 500,000 clones, 75% to 85% detected once. For unsorted samples, genomic DNA was extracted from roughly 100 million PBMCs.

This TCR derives from a woman aged 40 to 49 in good health. Some clones in this sample may be carry-over from other donors' samples. The rearrangement joins TRBV7-9 to TRBJ1-1; D gene uncertain. The sequencing sample was made of PBMCs. The CDR3 nucleotides read TGTGCCAGCAGCCGCGCAGAGAAAAACACTGAAGCTTTCTTT. Translation gives CASSRAEKNTEAFF.